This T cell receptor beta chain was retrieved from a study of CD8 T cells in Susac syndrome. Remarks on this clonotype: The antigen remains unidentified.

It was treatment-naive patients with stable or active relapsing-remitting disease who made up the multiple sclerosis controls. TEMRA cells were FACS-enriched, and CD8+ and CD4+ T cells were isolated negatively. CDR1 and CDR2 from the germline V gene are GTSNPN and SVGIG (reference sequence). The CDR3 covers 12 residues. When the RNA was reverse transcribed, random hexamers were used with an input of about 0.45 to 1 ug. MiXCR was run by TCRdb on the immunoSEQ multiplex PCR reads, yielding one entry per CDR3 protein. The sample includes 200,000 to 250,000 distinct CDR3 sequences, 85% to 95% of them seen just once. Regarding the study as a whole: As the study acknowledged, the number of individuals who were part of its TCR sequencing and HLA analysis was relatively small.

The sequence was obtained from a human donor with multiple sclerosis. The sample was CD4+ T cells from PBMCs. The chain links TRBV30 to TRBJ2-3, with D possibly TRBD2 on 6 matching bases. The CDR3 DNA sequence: TGTGCGGCATCGACCCGGGGGGATACGCAGTATTTT. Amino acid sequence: CAASTRGDTQYF. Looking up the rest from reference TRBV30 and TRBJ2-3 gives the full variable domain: SQTIHQWPATLVQPVGSPLSLECTVEGTSNPNLYWYRQAAGRGLQLLFYSVGIGQISSEVPQNLSASRPQDRQFILSSKKLLLSDSGFYLCAASTRGDTQYFGPGTRLTVL.